These 20 T cell receptor beta chains came from one sample sequenced in a study of HIV-infected patients and healthy controls (dated by TCRdb to between 2012 and 2015). The study collected follow-up blood from HIV-infected patients roughly three months, about 14 weeks, after antiretroviral therapy began. Whole blood was used without fractionating the cells, so the repertoire represented all peripheral T cells without sorting. Preparation of the library involved 5' RACE. Sequencing was performed on an Illumina MiSeq. Using SuperScript III with primers targeting the alpha and beta constant regions, approximately 500 ng of RNA was reverse transcribed. Separate alpha and beta chain libraries were made by chain-specific third strand synthesis with multiplexing indices. TCRdb reworked the public reads: Q25 trimming with fastp, MiXCR clone assembly, productive beta chains retained. Here each entry gathers all rows of one CDR3 protein and keeps the most common genes and DNA. For this sample the table gives fewer than 20,000 distinct CDR3 sequences, of which under 9% were detected only once. Less than 25% of the sample is taken by the ten largest.

Material: blood, obtained during antiretroviral therapy. Source of these receptors: an adult with HIV infection.

This clonotype appeared many times. The V and J genes are TRBV27 and TRBJ2-6; the D is unclear. CDR1 and CDR2 from the germline V gene are MNHEY and SMNVEV (reference sequence). Trimming took 2 bases from V and 0 from J, leaving 8 bases between them. The CDR3 contains 16 residues. In DNA form, the CDR3 reads TGTGCCAGCAGTTTAGATTTGGCCTCTGGGGCCAACGTCCTGACTTTC. Protein product: CASSLDLASGANVLTF.

There are many counts of this clonotype. The J gene is TRBJ1-2, the V gene TRBV4-1; D is undetermined. Germline V gene sequence: CDR1 MGHRA, CDR2 YSYEKL. The germline V and J ends were trimmed by 5 bases and 1 base, with 14 bases remaining between them. This CDR3 is 15 amino acids long. CDR3 residues: CASSSPTKDNYGYTF. The CDR3 DNA reads as TGCGCCAGCAGCTCCCCCACCAAGGATAACTATGGCTACACCTTC.

This clonotype showed up many times. The genes are TRBV5-6 and TRBJ1-6; D not certain. The germline V gene has CDR1 SGHDT and CDR2 YYEEEE. CDR3 length: 14 amino acids. Trimming took off 0 bases at V and 7 bases at J, with 8 bases between the two ends. The CDR3 here is CASSLEVTNSPLHF. CDR3 DNA: TGTGCCAGCAGCTTGGAGGTCACGAATTCACCCCTCCACTTT.

The rearrangement links TRBV19 to TRBJ2-3; 7 bases line up with TRBD1. Germline CDR1 and CDR2: LNHDA and SQIVND (reference sequence). CDR3 length: 15 amino acids. The V gene end was trimmed by 8 bases and the J gene end by 2 bases; junction bases not matched to a gene: 10. CDR3: CASQNPTGITDTQYF. The CDR3 nucleotides are TGTGCCAGTCAGAACCCGACAGGGATCACAGATACGCAGTATTTT.

This clonotype was counted ten times or more. This chain uses TRBV9 with TRBJ2-7; 11 bases line up with TRBD1. The V and J ends lost 4 bases and 7 bases, in that order; junction bases with no gene match: 10. This CDR3 is 15 amino acids long. Germline V gene lookup returns CDR1 SGDLS and CDR2 YYNGEE. CDR3 sequence: CASSSRTGGTQEQYF. The DNA for the CDR3 is TGTGCCAGCAGCTCTCGGACAGGGGGCACGCAAGAGCAGTACTTC.

This clonotype was seen ten or more times. V usage is TRBV28 and J usage is TRBJ1-6; D is unresolved. Germline V gene lookup returns CDR1 MDHEN and CDR2 SYDVKM. The V gene lost 2 bases and the J gene lost 15 bases, with 20 bases spanning the gap. The CDR3 has 15 amino acids. The CDR3 region has the DNA TGTGCCAGCAGTTTACCCCCCAGCGGACTAAGTGGCCTCCACTTT. Amino acids: CASSLPPSGLSGLHF.

The rearrangement uses TRBV4-2 and TRBJ2-2; tentatively, D is TRBD2 (5 bases). The CDR3 contains 17 residues. Germline V CDR1 and CDR2: LGHNA, YNFKEQ. The V end was cut by 2 bases, the J end by 9 bases, with 22 bases between. The CDR3 nucleotides read TGTGCCAGCAGCCAATCAATTTCGGGATTCCTGGGCAGGGAGCTGTTTTTT. Protein product: CASSQSISGFLGRELFF.

There are many counts of this clonotype. This chain links TRBV6-1 with TRBJ1-2, with no clear D. CDR3 length: 11 residues. CDR1 and CDR2 from the germline V gene are MNHNS and SASEGT. Trimming stripped 7 bases from V and 4 bases from J, with 7 bases between. DNA for the CDR3: TGTGCCAGCAATGGGATCTATGGCTACACCTTC. Its translation is CASNGIYGYTF.

This clonotype was picked up many times. Mismatch with germline at one junction end may stem from a read error. The CDR3 loop is CASSLSIWAGPIF. Here the CDR3 DNA reads TGTGCCAGCAGTTTATCGATTTGGGCAGGCCCCATCTTC. The chain uses TRBV27 and TRBJ2-7, with D uncertain. The V gene's germline CDR1 is MNHEY and CDR2 SMNVEV (reference sequence). This CDR3 has 13 residues.

The chain uses TRBV20-1 and TRBJ2-7; TRBD2 matches at 11 bases. V lost 7 bases and J lost 6; bases outside the gene matches: 8. CDR3 length: 13 residues. Per germline, CDR1 DFQATT and CDR2 SNEGSKA (reference sequence). This CDR3 reads CSGKLAGGGEQYF. CDR3 coding DNA: TGCAGTGGGAAGTTAGCGGGAGGGGGCGAGCAGTACTTC.

This clonotype has a count of ten or more. The chain links TRBV28 to TRBJ1-5, with unresolved D. Per germline, CDR1 MDHEN and CDR2 SYDVKM. This CDR3 is built from 10 residues. The V end lost 8 bases, the J end lost 8 bases, and 7 bases lay between the germline ends. The CDR3 loop reads CASVRKPQHF. CDR3 sequence (DNA): TGTGCCAGCGTCCGGAAGCCCCAGCATTTT.

This clonotype has at least ten counts. The chain employs TRBV29-1 and TRBJ2-1; 7 bases align to TRBD2. The V and J ends lost 2 bases and 6 bases, in that order; junction bases with no gene match: 10. Germline assignment: CDR1 SQVTM and CDR2 ANQGSEA. This CDR3 region has 15 residues. CDR3 amino acids: CSVEPGGGFFNEQFF. The CDR3 region has the DNA TGCAGCGTTGAACCTGGCGGGGGATTCTTCAATGAGCAGTTCTTC.

This clonotype occurred many times. The J gene is TRBJ2-5, the V gene TRBV6-1; possible D gene TRBD1, 5 bases. CDR1 is MNHNS, CDR2 SASEGT, per germline. Trimming shortened V by 2 bases and J by 5 bases, and 12 bases separated the two germline ends. The CDR3 has 14 residues. In DNA, the CDR3 is TGTGCCAGCAGTGAACGTGGCAGGGTGGAGACCCAGTACTTC. Translation gives CASSERGRVETQYF.

This clonotype came up many times. The V and J genes are TRBV28 and TRBJ1-1, with D uncertain. This CDR3 is 12 amino acids long. Germline values: CDR1 MDHEN, CDR2 SYDVKM. Trimming took 2 bases from V and 6 from J, leaving 7 bases between them. CDR3 protein: CASSLRSAEAFF. CDR3 in DNA: TGTGCCAGCAGTTTAAGGAGCGCTGAAGCTTTCTTT.

This clonotype has only a few counts. The chain is built from TRBV5-1 and TRBJ2-3; 9 bases match TRBD2. The V and J ends lost 0 bases and 4 bases, in that order; junction bases with no gene match: 12. The CDR3 covers 18 residues. CDR1 and CDR2 from the germline V gene are SGHRS and YFSETQ. CDR3 loop: CASSLGLLAGVVSDTQYF. In DNA form, the CDR3 reads TGCGCCAGCAGCTTGGGTCTTTTAGCGGGAGTGGTGTCAGATACGCAGTATTTT. The whole variable domain, remainder taken from reference TRBV5-1 and TRBJ2-3, is KAGVTQTPRYLIKTRGQQVTLSCSPISGHRSVSWYQQTPGQGLQFLFEYFSETQRNKGNFPGRFSGRQFSNSRSEMNVSTLELGDSALYLCASSLGLLAGVVSDTQYFGPGTRLTVL.

This clonotype was observed at least ten times. This chain connects TRBV11-2 to TRBJ2-2, with D hard to call. Germline V CDR1 and CDR2: SGHAT, FQNNGV. V gave up 7 bases and J gave up 2 bases, with 8 bases separating them. This CDR3 is built from 13 residues. This chain's CDR3 is CASTPLNTGELFF. CDR3 bases: TGTGCCAGCACTCCCCTTAACACCGGGGAGCTGTTTTTT.

This clonotype has a count of ten or more. V usage is TRBV28 and J usage is TRBJ1-5; tentative D call: TRBD1 (5 bases). Trimming left V 3 bases short and J 1 base short, with 13 bases between. The CDR3 sequence is 16 residues long. From germline, CDR1 is MDHEN and CDR2 SYDVKM. In DNA, the CDR3 is TGTGCCAGCAGTTTCTCTTTATGGGGGAGCAATCAGCCCCAGCATTTT. Encoded protein: CASSFSLWGSNQPQHF.

CDR3 DNA sequence: TGTGCCAGCAGTACAGGGGGCCACACTGAAGCTTTCTTT. Translating gives CASSTGGHTEAFF. The chain joins TRBV2 to TRBJ1-1; 9 bases agree with TRBD1. Germline loops: CDR1 SNHLY, CDR2 FYNNEI. The CDR3 spans 13 residues. J lost 3 bases, V lost 5 bases, and 1 base had no gene match.

This clonotype has a handful of counts. The chain has TRBV7-2 and TRBJ1-1; tentatively, D is TRBD1 (5 bases). The germline V gene encodes CDR1 SGHTA and CDR2 FQGNSA. The CDR3 is made up of 15 amino acids. The V end lost 2 bases, the J end lost 4 bases, and 14 bases lay between the germline ends. The CDR3 region has the DNA TGTGCCAGCAGCTTAAGGGGTGGCCTCGCCACTGAAGCTTTCTTT. As protein: CASSLRGGLATEAFF.

This chain joins TRBV12-3 or TRBV12-4 and TRBJ2-7; 10 nucleotides align to TRBD1. The V and J ends lost 5 bases and 2 bases, in that order; junction bases with no gene match: 9. CDR3 length: 16 amino acids. CDR3 region: CASSPRHGTGAYEQYF. DNA of the CDR3: TGTGCCAGCAGTCCACGCCACGGGACAGGGGCCTACGAGCAGTACTTC.